The T cell receptor beta chain described here comes from a study of T cell repertoires in cytomegalovirus infection (dated by TCRdb to the late 2010s). In terms of the full investigation: Alongside well-studied HLA-B-restricted epitopes, the peptide stimulations were aimed at recently identified HLA-C-restricted CMV epitopes, whose presentation resists viral immunomodulation. Donor HLA type was relevant to the analysis, because carriage of CMV infection together with the matching HLA type was indicated by public TCR beta signatures.

Instrument used: Illumina HiSeq 1500. TCRdb handled the public reads itself, with Q25 trimming in fastp and clone calling in MiXCR, and kept productive beta chains. Rows merge per CDR3 protein into single entries with the most common DNA and genes. Across this sample there are approximately 730,000 distinct CDR3 sequences, with around 29% seen only once. The ten most abundant clones make up approximately 14% of the sample. In the case of this clonotype: Which antigen it targets is not known. Per-base quality was not reported, and no clone a single base away is much larger than it.

Its CDR3 holds 10 amino acids, cysteine through phenylalanine. Just the 30-base CDR3 DNA is kept, in frame starting at base 1. V is clipped by 8 bases and J by 4 bases, and the sequence between their germline boundaries is 3 bases long. CDR1 and CDR2 are read off the germline V gene (reference sequence) as SEHNR and FQNEAQ. What the authors observed across the whole study: In the ex vivo response, HLA-C-restricted CMV-specific TCR beta clonotypes were dominant, and in two of eight donors the single most frequent clonotype came from this HLA-C-restricted group. Carriers of CMV infection plus the relevant HLA type were discriminated by the cumulative frequency of public TCR beta family members in the study cohort and in an independent approximately 360-donor cohort.

The meaning of the sample's treatment or condition label: in vitro stimulation with specific CMV peptide epitopes to enrich CMV-specific T cells. The source is a human donor in good health (CMV status not recorded). Some clones in this sample may be carry-over from other donors' samples. The sample here was cultured CD8+ T cells from PBMCs, taken from culture after CMV antigen stimulation. The rearranged chain carries TRBV7-9 and TRBJ1-3, with no D gene named confidently. The CDR3 in this case is CASVGNTIYF. The bases read TGTGCCAGCGTGGGAAACACCATATATTTT.